These 14 T cell receptor beta chains were sequenced from one sample in a study of blood T cell repertoires in COVID-19. TCRdb's table, derived via immunoSEQ multiplex PCR, lists solely in-frame clones and lacks some. The repertoire holds 100,000 to 150,000 clones, 81% seen once, with about a sixth in the top ten. The specimen sequenced was peripheral blood. The receptors derive from a man aged 25 to 40 with COVID-19, enrolled during active disease.

This clone was observed a single time. The J gene is TRBJ1-3, the V gene TRBV6-5; maybe TRBD1 (5 bases). The CDR3 spans 13 residues. Germline V lookup: CDR1 MNHEY, CDR2 SVGAGI. Deletions cut 7 bases from V and 2 bases from J, with 9 bases between. This CDR3 reads CASMWGPGNTIYF. CDR3 coding DNA: TGTGCCAGCATGTGGGGCCCTGGAAACACCATATATTTT.

CDR3 protein: CASSSVTGTVGYTF. CDR3 sequence (DNA): TGTGCCAGCAGCTCCGTTACCGGGACAGTAGGCTACACCTTC. The chain uses TRBV11-3 and TRBJ1-2; TRBD1 matches at 7 bases. Germline-derived CDR1 and CDR2 are SGHNT and YENEEA. The CDR3 runs to 14 residues. Germline trimming cut 4 bases from V and 8 bases from J; bases unmatched to any gene: 10.

J is TRBJ2-2 and V is TRBV24-1; 7 bases are a match to TRBD1. With 7 bases clipped from V and 4 bases from J, the junction kept 8 bases outside the gene matches. This CDR3 region has 15 residues. Looked up from germline, CDR1 is KGHDR and CDR2 is SFDVKD. The CDR3 protein is CATRILQGSTGELFF. CDR3 nucleotides: TGTGCCACCAGAATACTACAGGGGAGCACCGGGGAGCTGTTTTTT.

The rearrangement joins TRBV7-9 to TRBJ1-2; D call uncertain. V was pared by 4 bases and J by 4 bases, with 10 bases between. This CDR3 is built from 13 residues. CDR1 is SEHNR, CDR2 FQNEAQ, per germline (reference sequence). The CDR3 DNA follows: TGTGCCAGCAGCTCAGGAAGTCCCTATGGCTACACCTTC. Amino acid sequence: CASSSGSPYGYTF. The variable domain in full, with the rest retrieved from reference TRBV7-9 and TRBJ1-2, is DTGVSQNPRHKITKRGQNVTFRCDPISEHNRLYWYRQTLGQGPEFLTYFQNEAQLEKSRLLSDRFSAERPKGSFSTLEIQRTEQGDSAMYLCASSSGSPYGYTFGSGTRLTVV.

The chain employs TRBV5-4 and TRBJ2-1; TRBD2 is a possible D gene (6 bases). V lost 2 bases and J lost 3, with 12 bases in between. The CDR3 contains 15 residues. CDR1 is SGHNT and CDR2 is YYREEE in the germline V gene (reference sequence). The chain's CDR3 is CASSFGGSYYNEQFF. Here the CDR3 DNA reads TGTGCCAGCAGCTTCGGAGGGAGCTACTACAATGAGCAGTTCTTC.

This clone was detected once. The V call is TRBV10-3, the J call TRBJ2-3; TRBD2 matches 11 bases. CDR1 and CDR2 from the germline V gene are ENHRY and SYGVKD. The CDR3 totals 15 residues. After removal of 6 bases from V and 2 bases from J, the junction contained 4 bases not matched to a gene. In DNA, the CDR3 is TGTGCCATCAGGGCTAGCGGGGGGACCACAGATACGCAGTATTTT. Amino acids: CAIRASGGTTDTQYF.

This clone is a singleton in its sample. The V and J genes are TRBV28 and TRBJ1-2; 9 bases match TRBD1. V lost 6 bases to trimming and J lost 6 bases; unmatched junction nucleotides: 11. Germline assignment: CDR1 MDHEN and CDR2 SYDVKM. The CDR3 contains 15 residues. The DNA for the CDR3 is TGTGCCAGCAGCGACACAGGGGGCGCAGGTCATGGCTACACCTTC. Protein: CASSDTGGAGHGYTF.

The sample holds a few counts of this clone. The V gene is TRBV24-1, the J gene TRBJ2-1; 12 bases match TRBD1. The length of the CDR3 is 15 residues. The V gene end was trimmed by 0 bases and the J gene end by 8 bases; junction bases not matched to a gene: 1. Germline-derived CDR1 and CDR2 are KGHDR and SFDVKD. The CDR3 region is CATSDLGTGGHEQFF. In DNA form, the CDR3 reads TGTGCCACCAGTGATTTGGGGACAGGGGGCCATGAGCAGTTCTTC.

The chain carries TRBV12-3 or TRBV12-4 and TRBJ1-1; 8 bases fit TRBD1. CDR3 length equals 13 residues. The J segment lost 6 bases and the V segment lost 6 bases, leaving 6 bases of the junction unmatched. CDR3 DNA sequence: TGTGCCAGCAGGCCGGGACAGGCTCCTGAAGCTTTCTTT. It codes for CASRPGQAPEAFF.

V and J are TRBV6-5 and TRBJ1-2, with D perhaps TRBD1 (5 bases). Per germline, CDR1 MNHEY and CDR2 SVGAGI. The CDR3 is made up of 14 amino acids. Trimming left V 5 bases short and J 2 bases short, with 12 bases between. In DNA form, the CDR3 reads TGTGCCAGCAGTCTAGGGGTGGGGAACTATGGCTACACCTTC. Residues: CASSLGVGNYGYTF.

This chain links TRBV28 with TRBJ2-7; no reliable D call. The CDR3 sequence is 11 residues long. Trimming removed 8 bases at V and 5 bases at J, with 10 bases between. Per the germline V gene, CDR1 is MDHEN and CDR2 is SYDVKM. The CDR3 nucleotides are TGTGCCAGCCGCACAGAGAACGAGCAGTACTTC. This gives the protein CASRTENEQYF.

The rearrangement joins TRBV27 to TRBJ2-1; D may be TRBD2 (5 bases). The V end was cut by 7 bases, the J end by 5 bases, with 18 bases between. CDR3 length equals 15 residues. Germline loops: CDR1 MNHEY, CDR2 SMNVEV (reference sequence). As DNA, the CDR3 is TGTGCCAGCAAGGCCTTTAACGGGGAAAACAATGAGCAGTTCTTC. Amino acid sequence: CASKAFNGENNEQFF.

The rearrangement joins TRBV6-5 to TRBJ2-2; the match to TRBD1 covers 8 bases. CDR3 length: 14 amino acids. The V segment lost 8 bases and the J segment 4 bases; nucleotides outside the gene matches: 6. Germline CDR1 MNHEY, CDR2 SVGAGI. The CDR3 DNA reads as TGTGCCAGCTCGGGACAGGTGGCCACCGGGGAGCTGTTTTTT. Its translation is CASSGQVATGELFF.

This sequence joins TRBV9 and TRBJ2-7; D might be TRBD1 (5 bases). Trimming removed 3 bases from V and 2 bases from J, with 15 bases in between. Germline V lookup: CDR1 SGDLS, CDR2 YYNGEE. This CDR3 has 15 amino acids. In nucleotides, the CDR3 is TGTGCCAGCAGCGGAACAGGCCCCAACCCCTACGAGCAGTACTTC. The encoded protein is CASSGTGPNPYEQYF.